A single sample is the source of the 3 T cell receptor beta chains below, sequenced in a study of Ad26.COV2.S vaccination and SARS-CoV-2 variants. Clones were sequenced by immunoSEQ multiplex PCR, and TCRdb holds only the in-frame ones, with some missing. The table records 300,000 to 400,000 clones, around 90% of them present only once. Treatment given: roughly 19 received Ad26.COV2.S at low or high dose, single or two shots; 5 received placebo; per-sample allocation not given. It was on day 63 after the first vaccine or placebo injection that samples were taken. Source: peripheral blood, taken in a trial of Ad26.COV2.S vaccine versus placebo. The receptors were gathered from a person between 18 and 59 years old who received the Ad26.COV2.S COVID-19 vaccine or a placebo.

DNA of the CDR3: TGTGCCAGCAGCGAAAGGGGAGGGAAGGGAGATACGCAGTATTTT. Residues: CASSERGGKGDTQYF. The rearrangement joins TRBV7-9 to TRBJ2-3; 7 bases fit TRBD2. This CDR3 is 15 amino acids long. The germline V gene has CDR1 SEHNR and CDR2 FQNEAQ (reference sequence). Trimming removed 5 bases from V and 5 bases from J; junction bases left unmatched: 10. Variable domain in full (rest from reference TRBV7-9 and TRBJ2-3): DTGVSQNPRHKITKRGQNVTFRCDPISEHNRLYWYRQTLGQGPEFLTYFQNEAQLEKSRLLSDRFSAERPKGSFSTLEIQRTEQGDSAMYLCASSERGGKGDTQYFGPGTRLTVL.

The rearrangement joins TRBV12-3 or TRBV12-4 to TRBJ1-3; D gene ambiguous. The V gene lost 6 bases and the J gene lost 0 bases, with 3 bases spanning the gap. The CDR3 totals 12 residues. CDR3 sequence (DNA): TGTGCCAGCAGGTCCTCTGGAAACACCATATATTTT. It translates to CASRSSGNTIYF.

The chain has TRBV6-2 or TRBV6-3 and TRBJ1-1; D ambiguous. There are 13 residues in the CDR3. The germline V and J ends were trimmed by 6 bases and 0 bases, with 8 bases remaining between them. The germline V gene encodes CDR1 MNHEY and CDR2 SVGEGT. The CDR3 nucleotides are TGTGCCAGCAGCCCGACACTGAACACTGAAGCTTTCTTT. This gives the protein CASSPTLNTEAFF.